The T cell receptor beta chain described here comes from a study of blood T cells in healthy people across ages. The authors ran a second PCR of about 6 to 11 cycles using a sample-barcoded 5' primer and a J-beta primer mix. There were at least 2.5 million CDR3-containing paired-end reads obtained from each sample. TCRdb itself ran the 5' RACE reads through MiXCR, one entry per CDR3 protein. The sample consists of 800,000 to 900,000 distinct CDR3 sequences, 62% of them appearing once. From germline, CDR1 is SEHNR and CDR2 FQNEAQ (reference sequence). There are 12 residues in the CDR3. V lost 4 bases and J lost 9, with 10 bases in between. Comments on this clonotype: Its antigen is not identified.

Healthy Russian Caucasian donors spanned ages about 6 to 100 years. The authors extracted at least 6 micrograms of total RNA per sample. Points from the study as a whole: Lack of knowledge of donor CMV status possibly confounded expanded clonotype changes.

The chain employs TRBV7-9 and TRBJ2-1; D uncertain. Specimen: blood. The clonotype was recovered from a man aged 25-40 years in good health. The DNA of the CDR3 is TGTGCCAGCAGCTCGTCGGCCCTTGAGCAGTTCTTC. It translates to CASSSSALEQFF.